These 27 T cell receptor beta chains share one sample of origin, sequenced in a study of blood T cell repertoires in COVID-19. Profiled with immunoSEQ multiplex PCR; TCRdb holds only in-frame clones, not every one. Of about 200,000 clones listed, roughly 85% are singletons. Sequencing was done on a sample of PBMCs or T cells enriched from blood (not recorded which). Receptors were obtained from a woman aged 35 to 49 with acute COVID-19.

In DNA, the CDR3 is TGCGCCAGCAGCCAAGCCGGGACCGGGGGTCCCTACGAGCAGTACTTC. Encoded protein: CASSQAGTGGPYEQYF. V is TRBV4-1 and J is TRBJ2-7, with TRBD2 as a possible D gene (6 bases). CDR1 is MGHRA and CDR2 is YSYEKL in the germline V gene. The V end lost 1 base, the J end lost 2 bases, and 15 bases lay between the germline ends. The CDR3 totals 16 residues.

The chain combines TRBV11-2 with TRBJ1-3; D is ambiguous. V lost 4 bases, J lost 6 bases, and 13 bases lay in between. This CDR3 region has 14 residues. Germline assignment: CDR1 SGHAT and CDR2 FQNNGV. CDR3 loop: CASSSGSQANTIYF. CDR3 in DNA: TGTGCCAGCAGCTCCGGATCCCAGGCAAACACCATATATTTT.

The J gene is TRBJ2-7, the V gene TRBV5-5; 9 bases align to TRBD2. Germline V CDR1 and CDR2: SGHKS, YYEKEE (reference sequence). This CDR3 has 15 amino acids. The trim removed 7 bases at V and 6 bases at J, leaving 14 bases unmatched. In DNA form, the CDR3 reads TGTGCCAGCTCGGCTAGCGGGACCTCTGGGTCCGAGCAGTACTTC. Protein: CASSASGTSGSEQYF.

The chain recombines TRBV6-5 with TRBJ2-5, with 13 positions matching TRBD2. Germline CDR1 is MNHEY and CDR2 is SVGAGI. The CDR3 is 15 amino acids. With V trimmed by 4 bases and J by 3 bases, 2 bases remained unmatched. This CDR3 reads CASSSGTSGKETQYF. The CDR3 nucleotides are TGTGCCAGCAGTTCCGGGACTAGCGGGAAAGAGACCCAGTACTTC.

The J gene is TRBJ2-5, the V gene TRBV18; D remains unclear. CDR1 and CDR2 (germline): KGHSH, LQKENI. Trimming shortened V by 2 bases and J by 1 base, and 11 bases separated the two germline ends. CDR3 length equals 15 residues. CDR3 loop: CASSPAQFIQETQYF. The CDR3, as DNA: TGTGCCAGCTCACCAGCCCAGTTCATCCAAGAGACCCAGTACTTC.

This chain uses TRBV15 with TRBJ2-3; 9 nucleotides line up with TRBD2. CDR1 and CDR2 from the germline V gene are LNHNV and YYDKDF (reference sequence). The CDR3 is 16 amino acids. V trimming: 1 base; J trimming: 1 base; junction bases outside the gene matches: 3. The CDR3 reads CATSRGWTSGTDTQYF. In DNA form, the CDR3 reads TGTGCCACCAGCAGAGGTTGGACTAGCGGCACAGATACGCAGTATTTT.

The chain combines TRBV18 with TRBJ2-4, with 7 bases that match TRBD2. Germline V gene lookup returns CDR1 KGHSH and CDR2 LQKENI. The V segment lost 3 bases and the J segment 1 base; nucleotides outside the gene matches: 6. This CDR3 region has 16 residues. The CDR3 DNA is TGTGCCAGCTCACCGATCGGGGGGATCGCCAAAAACATTCAGTACTTC. Encoded protein: CASSPIGGIAKNIQYF.

The chain couples TRBV12-3 or TRBV12-4 to TRBJ2-3; D is possibly TRBD1 (6 bases). This CDR3 comprises 13 residues. Trimming removed 6 bases at V and 2 bases at J, with 9 bases between. The CDR3 DNA follows: TGTGCCAGCAGAAGGGACAACACAGATACGCAGTATTTT. Translation: CASRRDNTDTQYF.

This chain joins TRBV18 and TRBJ2-6, with 7 positions matching TRBD2. The germline CDR1 and CDR2 sequences are KGHSH and LQKENI. Trimming took 4 bases from V and 0 from J; bases not matched to a gene: 6. There are 17 residues in the CDR3. CDR3 DNA sequence: TGTGCCAGCTCACTCGGGGAGGGGAGCTCTGGGGCCAACGTCCTGACTTTC. Translating it yields CASSLGEGSSGANVLTF. Filled out from reference TRBV18 and TRBJ2-6, the complete variable domain reads NAGVMQNPRHLVRRRGQEARLRCSPMKGHSHVYWYRQLPEEGLKFMVYLQKENIIDESGMPKERFSAEFPKEGPSILRIQQVVRGDSAAYFCASSLGEGSSGANVLTFGAGSRLTVL.

V is TRBV13 and J is TRBJ2-3, with TRBD2 matching over 10 bases. This CDR3 spans 19 amino acids. The germline V gene has CDR1 PRHDT and CDR2 FYEKMQ (reference sequence). V was pared by 2 bases and J by 1 base, with 12 bases of the junction left unmatched. As DNA, the CDR3 is TGTGCCAGCAGCTTAAGGGGACTAGCGAAAAAACTGGGCACAGATACGCAGTATTTT. Its translation is CASSLRGLAKKLGTDTQYF.

J is TRBJ1-2 and V is TRBV5-5, with D hard to call. This CDR3 has 13 amino acids. Looked up from germline, CDR1 is SGHKS and CDR2 is YYEKEE (reference sequence). Between the trimmed V and J ends, which lost 0 bases and 3 bases, there was a span of 6 bases. The CDR3: CASSLAADYGYTF. CDR3 sequence (DNA): TGTGCCAGCAGCTTGGCCGCGGACTATGGCTACACCTTC.

J is TRBJ2-5 and V is TRBV7-8, with D possibly being TRBD2 (5 bases). This CDR3 is 13 amino acids long. In germline, CDR1 is SGHVS, CDR2 FQNEAQ. V was trimmed by 0 bases and J by 5 bases, leaving 7 bases between them. CDR3 nucleotide sequence: TGTGCCAGCAGCTTAGCCAGAGGGGAGACCCAGTACTTC. It translates to CASSLARGETQYF.

The V gene is TRBV21-1, the J gene TRBJ2-7; TRBD2 is the table's D call and was not checked against the DNA. TRBV21-1 is termed a pseudogene. This CDR3 spans 21 amino acids. The CDR3 loop reads CASSKEHLSAGRSPSSYEQYF. The CDR3 DNA sequence: TGTGCCAGCAGCAAAGAGCATCTTTCGGCAGGGAGGTCACCCAGCTCCTACGAGCAGTACTTC.

The chain has TRBV18 and TRBJ2-1; 13 nucleotides align to TRBD2. The CDR3 is 15 amino acids. With V trimmed by 4 bases and J by 5 bases, 2 bases remained unmatched. The germline V gene encodes CDR1 KGHSH and CDR2 LQKENI. CDR3 sequence (DNA): TGTGCCAGCTCACAGACTAGCGGGAGGAACAATGAGCAGTTCTTC. This encodes CASSQTSGRNNEQFF. Full variable domain (remainder filled in from reference TRBV18 and TRBJ2-1): NAGVMQNPRHLVRRRGQEARLRCSPMKGHSHVYWYRQLPEEGLKFMVYLQKENIIDESGMPKERFSAEFPKEGPSILRIQQVVRGDSAAYFCASSQTSGRNNEQFFGPGTRLTVL.

The table lists this clone with a few counts. The rearrangement joins TRBV4-2 to TRBJ2-1; D perhaps matches TRBD2 (5 bases). The ends were cut back, 0 bases at V and 6 bases at J, with 9 bases in the middle. Germline CDR1 LGHNA, CDR2 YNFKEQ. The CDR3 is 14 residues long. As DNA, the CDR3 is TGTGCCAGCAGCCAAGACTACCGGGGCAATGAGCAGTTCTTC. Amino acid sequence: CASSQDYRGNEQFF.

V and J are TRBV5-4 and TRBJ2-7; 9 nucleotides align to TRBD1. In germline, CDR1 is SGHNT, CDR2 YYREEE (reference sequence). The CDR3 is 15 amino acids. Losses at the gene ends were 4 bases for V and 6 bases for J; bases not matched to a gene: 11. This CDR3 reads CASSPGGTGPFEQYF. CDR3 nucleotide sequence: TGTGCCAGCAGCCCCGGCGGGACAGGGCCTTTCGAGCAGTACTTC. Supplemented by reference TRBV5-4 and TRBJ2-7, the full variable domain reads ETGVTQSPTHLIKTRGQQVTLRCSSQSGHNTVSWYQQALGQGPQFIFQYYREEENGRGNFPPRFSGLQFPNYSSELNVNALELDDSALYLCASSPGGTGPFEQYFGPGTRLTVT.

The chain uses TRBV3-1 (or the pseudogene TRBV3-2) and TRBJ2-1, with 10 bases lining up with TRBD2. Germline loops: CDR1 LGHDT, CDR2 YNNKEL (reference sequence). Trimming at V came to 1 base and at J to 7 bases, leaving 7 bases not matched to a gene. The CDR3 spans 16 residues. CDR3: CASSQVPASGRNEQFF. The CDR3 nucleotides read TGTGCCAGCAGCCAAGTACCGGCTAGCGGGAGAAATGAGCAGTTCTTC.

V is TRBV28 and J is TRBJ1-1; no clear D. CDR1 and CDR2 from the germline V gene are MDHEN and SYDVKM. Trimming took off 7 bases at V and 4 bases at J, with 19 bases between the two ends. There are 15 residues in the CDR3. CDR3 DNA: TGTGCCAGCACCTTTTCGGAAGGAGGTCCCACTGAAGCTTTCTTT. Encoded protein: CASTFSEGGPTEAFF.

The rearrangement joins TRBV28 to TRBJ2-7; 8 bases are shared with TRBD1. Losses at the gene ends were 8 bases for V and 3 bases for J; bases not matched to a gene: 18. The CDR3 is 17 residues long. CDR1 MDHEN and CDR2 SYDVKM come from the germline V gene. The CDR3 protein is CASADRGLRRSNYEQYF. In DNA form, the CDR3 reads TGTGCCAGCGCTGACAGGGGCCTTCGTCGTTCAAACTACGAGCAGTACTTC.

The rearrangement joins TRBV24-1 to TRBJ2-5; 10 positions agree with TRBD2. After removal of 6 bases from V and 3 bases from J, the junction contained 6 bases not matched to a gene. CDR3 size: 15 residues. From germline, CDR1 is KGHDR and CDR2 SFDVKD. CDR3 DNA sequence: TGTGCCACCAGTCGGACTAGCGGAAGGAAAGAGACCCAGTACTTC. Its translation: CATSRTSGRKETQYF.

The chain couples TRBV9 to TRBJ2-7, with a tentative D call TRBD2 (5 bases). V lost 0 bases, J lost 6 bases, and 13 bases lay in between. Germline assignment: CDR1 SGDLS and CDR2 YYNGEE. This CDR3 comprises 14 residues. The CDR3 DNA reads as TGTGCCAGCAGCGTAGGGCTAGCCGGGCTCGAGCAGTACTTC. Translation gives CASSVGLAGLEQYF.

This chain links TRBV5-1 with TRBJ2-2, with a tentative D call TRBD1 (5 bases). CDR3 length: 14 amino acids. The germline V gene encodes CDR1 SGHRS and CDR2 YFSETQ. With 1 base removed from V and 1 base from J, the gap between germline ends came to 5 bases. The CDR3 protein is CASSLTGNTGELFF. In DNA form, the CDR3 reads TGCGCCAGCAGCTTGACAGGGAACACCGGGGAGCTGTTTTTT.

This clone was recorded once. The chain joins TRBV5-4 to TRBJ2-6, with a weak D call TRBD2 (5 bases). This CDR3 region has 15 residues. V was cut by 7 bases and J by 0 bases, with 11 bases left in between. Germline CDR1 and CDR2: SGHNT and YYREEE (reference sequence). DNA of the CDR3: TGTGCCAGCTACTCGGGGTCCTCTGGGGCCAACGTCCTGACTTTC. This codes for CASYSGSSGANVLTF.

The chain combines TRBV11-2 with TRBJ2-7; 8 nucleotides line up with TRBD1. CDR3 length: 17 residues. Germline CDR1 and CDR2: SGHAT and FQNNGV. The V segment lost 4 bases and the J segment 0 bases; nucleotides outside the gene matches: 11. The CDR3 spells CASSSPVRDRSSYEQYF. The CDR3 nucleotides read TGTGCCAGCAGCTCCCCGGTTAGGGACAGGAGCTCCTACGAGCAGTACTTC.

The chain is built from TRBV19 and TRBJ1-5; tentatively, D is TRBD1 (5 bases). Germline-derived CDR1 and CDR2 are LNHDA and SQIVND (reference sequence). The V gene lost 3 bases and the J gene lost 7 bases, with 19 bases spanning the gap. The CDR3 runs to 16 residues. The CDR3 here is CASSILGRGVDQPQHF. Here the CDR3 DNA reads TGTGCCAGTAGTATTTTGGGGAGGGGAGTCGACCAGCCCCAGCATTTT.

This clone appeared a few times. This chain links TRBV11-3 with TRBJ2-3, with D possibly matching TRBD2 (5 bases). The CDR3 loop spans 16 amino acids. Trimming pared 4 bases from V and 2 bases from J, leaving 16 bases between. In germline, CDR1 is SGHNT, CDR2 YENEEA. Here the CDR3 reads CASSSFGERNTDTQYF. The CDR3 DNA sequence: TGTGCCAGCAGCTCCTTTGGGGAGCGGAACACAGATACGCAGTATTTT.

This chain connects TRBV5-4 to TRBJ2-1; 7 bases line up with TRBD1. The V gene's germline CDR1 is SGHNT and CDR2 YYREEE (reference sequence). V shed 5 bases and J 3 bases; nucleotides not matched to a gene: 8. The CDR3 loop spans 15 amino acids. The CDR3 DNA reads TGTGCCAGCAGAGAAGGGACAGAGGGCTACAATGAGCAGTTCTTC. This encodes CASREGTEGYNEQFF.